The T cell receptor (beta chain) under discussion was sequenced for a study of T-cell reconstitution after alpha-beta-depleted transplantation in children. Unique molecular identifiers tagged the TCRbeta library. Each CDR3 protein is one row after TCRdb ran MiXCR on the PCR reads. The sample consists of around 210,000 distinct CDR3 sequences, 6.6% of them appearing once. This clonotype was seen many times. The target antigen is unknown. The study, taken as a whole, reports: After transplant, at about two months, alpha-beta T cells were reportedly derived from several hundred expanded graft clones. T cells produced anew were the main source of T-cell counts and diversity one year after transplant.

The sequenced sample was PBMCs, obtained before TCRalphabeta/CD19-depleted stem cell transplant. This TCR was sampled from a boy aged 2 to 9 with acute lymphoblastic leukemia, due to receive a stem cell transplant.

CDR3 sequence: CASSLAPTGAYEQYF. Written as DNA, the CDR3 is TGTGCCAGCAGCTTGGCACCGACAGGGGCCTACGAGCAGTACTTC. This chain uses TRBV5-5 with TRBJ2-7, with 8 nucleotides matching TRBD1. Per germline, CDR1 SGHKS and CDR2 YYEKEE (reference sequence). J lost 2 bases, V lost 0 bases, and 4 bases had no gene match. The CDR3 runs to 15 residues. The full variable domain, in which reference TRBV5-5 and TRBJ2-7 provide the parts outside the CDR3, is DAGVTQSPTHLIKTRGQQVTLRCSPISGHKSVSWYQQVLGQGPQFIFQYYEKEERGRGNFPDRFSARQFPNYSSELNVNALLLGDSALYLCASSLAPTGAYEQYFGPGTRLTVT.